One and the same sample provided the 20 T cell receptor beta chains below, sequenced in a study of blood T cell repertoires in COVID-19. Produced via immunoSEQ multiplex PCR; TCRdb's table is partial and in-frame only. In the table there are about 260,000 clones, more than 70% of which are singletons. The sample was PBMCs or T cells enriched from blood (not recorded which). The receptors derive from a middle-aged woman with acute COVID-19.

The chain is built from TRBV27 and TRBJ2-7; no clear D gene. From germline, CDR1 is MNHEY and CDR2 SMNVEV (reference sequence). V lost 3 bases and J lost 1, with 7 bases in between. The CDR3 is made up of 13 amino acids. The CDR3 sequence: CASSLADSYEQYF. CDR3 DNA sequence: TGTGCCAGCAGTTTGGCAGATTCCTACGAGCAGTACTTC.

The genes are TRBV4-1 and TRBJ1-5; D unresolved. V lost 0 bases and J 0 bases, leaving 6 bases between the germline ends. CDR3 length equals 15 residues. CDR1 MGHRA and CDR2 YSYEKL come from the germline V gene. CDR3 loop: CASSQDHSSNQPQHF. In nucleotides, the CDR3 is TGCGCCAGCAGCCAAGATCACAGTAGCAATCAGCCCCAGCATTTT.

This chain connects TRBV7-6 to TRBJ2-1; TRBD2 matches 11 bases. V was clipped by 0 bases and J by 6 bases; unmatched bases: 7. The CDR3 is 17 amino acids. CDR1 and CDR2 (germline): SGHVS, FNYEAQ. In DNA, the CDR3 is TGTGCCAGCAGCTTAGCTGTAGCGGGAGGGCCGGGCAATGAGCAGTTCTTC. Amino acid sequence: CASSLAVAGGPGNEQFF.

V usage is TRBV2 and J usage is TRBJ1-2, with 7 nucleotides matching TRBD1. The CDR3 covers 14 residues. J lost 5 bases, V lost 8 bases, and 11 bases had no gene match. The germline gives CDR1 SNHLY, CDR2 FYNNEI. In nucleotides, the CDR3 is TGTGCCAGCGGGGGTTCCGGGACAGTGTATGGCTACACCTTC. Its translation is CASGGSGTVYGYTF.

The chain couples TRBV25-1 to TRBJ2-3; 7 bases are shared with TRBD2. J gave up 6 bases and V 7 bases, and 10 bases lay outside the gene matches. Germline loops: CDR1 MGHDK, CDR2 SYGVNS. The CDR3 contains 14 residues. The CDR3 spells CASTRGVGVDTQYF. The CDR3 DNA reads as TGTGCCAGCACCCGGGGGGTGGGGGTGGATACGCAGTATTTT.

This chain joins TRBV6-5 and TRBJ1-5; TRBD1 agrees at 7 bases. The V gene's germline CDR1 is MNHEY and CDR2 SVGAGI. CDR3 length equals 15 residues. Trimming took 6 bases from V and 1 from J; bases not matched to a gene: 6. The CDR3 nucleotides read TGTGCCAGCAGCGTAGACAGGGTGAGCAATCAGCCCCAGCATTTT. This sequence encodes CASSVDRVSNQPQHF.

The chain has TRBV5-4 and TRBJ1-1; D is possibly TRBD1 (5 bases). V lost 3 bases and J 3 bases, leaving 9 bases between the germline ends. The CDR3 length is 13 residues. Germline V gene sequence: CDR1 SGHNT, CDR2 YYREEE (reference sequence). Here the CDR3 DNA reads TGTGCCAGCAGCTGGGGCGGGGACACTGAAGCTTTCTTT. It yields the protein CASSWGGDTEAFF. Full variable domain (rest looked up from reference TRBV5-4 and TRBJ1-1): ETGVTQSPTHLIKTRGQQVTLRCSSQSGHNTVSWYQQALGQGPQFIFQYYREEENGRGNFPPRFSGLQFPNYSSELNVNALELDDSALYLCASSWGGDTEAFFGQGTRLTVV.

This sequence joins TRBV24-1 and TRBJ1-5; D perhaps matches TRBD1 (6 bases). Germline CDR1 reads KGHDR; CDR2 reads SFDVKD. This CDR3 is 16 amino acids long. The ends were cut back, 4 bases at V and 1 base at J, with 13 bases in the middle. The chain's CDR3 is CATSDYRQASNQPQHF. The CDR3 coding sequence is TGTGCCACCAGTGACTACAGACAGGCAAGCAATCAGCCCCAGCATTTT.

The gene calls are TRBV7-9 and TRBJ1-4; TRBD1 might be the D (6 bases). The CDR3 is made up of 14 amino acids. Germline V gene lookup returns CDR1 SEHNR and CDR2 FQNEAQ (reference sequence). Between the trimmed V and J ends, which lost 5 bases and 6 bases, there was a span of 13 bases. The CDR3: CASSQAGGHEKLFF. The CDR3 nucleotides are TGTGCCAGCAGCCAGGCCGGGGGGCATGAAAAACTGTTTTTT. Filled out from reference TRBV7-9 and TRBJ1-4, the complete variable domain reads DTGVSQNPRHKITKRGQNVTFRCDPISEHNRLYWYRQTLGQGPEFLTYFQNEAQLEKSRLLSDRFSAERPKGSFSTLEIQRTEQGDSAMYLCASSQAGGHEKLFFGSGTQLSVL.

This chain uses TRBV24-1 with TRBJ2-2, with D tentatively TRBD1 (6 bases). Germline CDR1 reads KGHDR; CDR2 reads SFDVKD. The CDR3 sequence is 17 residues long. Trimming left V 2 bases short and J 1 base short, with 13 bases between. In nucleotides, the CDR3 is TGTGCCACCAGTGATTCTTCAGGGGTGTGGAACACCGGGGAGCTGTTTTTT. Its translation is CATSDSSGVWNTGELFF.

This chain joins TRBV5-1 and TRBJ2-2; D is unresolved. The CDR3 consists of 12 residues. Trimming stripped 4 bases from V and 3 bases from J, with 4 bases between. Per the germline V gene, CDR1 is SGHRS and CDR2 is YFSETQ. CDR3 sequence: CASSLYTGELFF. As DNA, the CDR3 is TGCGCCAGCAGCCTATACACCGGGGAGCTGTTTTTT.

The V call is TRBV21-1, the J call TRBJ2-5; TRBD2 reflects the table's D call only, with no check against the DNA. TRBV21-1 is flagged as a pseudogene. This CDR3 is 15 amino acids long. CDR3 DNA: TGTGCCAGCAGCACTTTTAGCGGGACCCAGGAGACCCAGTACTTC. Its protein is CASSTFSGTQETQYF.

In DNA form, the CDR3 reads TGTGCCAGCAGCAAAAGACAGGAAAATTCACCCCTCCACTTT. It is translated as CASSKRQENSPLHF. The chain combines TRBV7-9 with TRBJ1-6, with D possibly being TRBD1 (6 bases). CDR3 length equals 14 residues. Trimming took 5 bases from V and 7 from J, leaving 12 bases between them. The germline V gene has CDR1 SEHNR and CDR2 FQNEAQ (reference sequence).

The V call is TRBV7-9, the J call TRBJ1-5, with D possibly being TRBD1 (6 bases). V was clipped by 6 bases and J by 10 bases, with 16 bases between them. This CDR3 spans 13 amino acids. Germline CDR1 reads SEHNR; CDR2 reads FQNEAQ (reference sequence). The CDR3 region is CASSWTELQPQHF. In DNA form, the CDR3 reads TGTGCCAGCAGTTGGACAGAGCTACAACCCCAGCATTTT.

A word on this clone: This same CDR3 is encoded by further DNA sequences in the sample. The chain's CDR3 is CASSLSPSSYNEQFF. The CDR3 DNA is TGTGCCAGCAGTTTAAGCCCGAGCTCCTACAATGAGCAGTTCTTC. The chain carries TRBV27 and TRBJ2-1; D unclear. Germline-derived CDR1 and CDR2 are MNHEY and SMNVEV (reference sequence). Trimming removed 2 bases at V and 0 bases at J, with 8 bases between. The CDR3 extends over 15 amino acids.

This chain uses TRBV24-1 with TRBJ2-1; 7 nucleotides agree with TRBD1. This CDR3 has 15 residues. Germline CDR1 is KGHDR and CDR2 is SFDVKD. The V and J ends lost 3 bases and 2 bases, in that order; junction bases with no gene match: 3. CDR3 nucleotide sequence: TGTGCCACCAGTGATCCCGGGACAGCCTACAATGAGCAGTTCTTC. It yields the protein CATSDPGTAYNEQFF.

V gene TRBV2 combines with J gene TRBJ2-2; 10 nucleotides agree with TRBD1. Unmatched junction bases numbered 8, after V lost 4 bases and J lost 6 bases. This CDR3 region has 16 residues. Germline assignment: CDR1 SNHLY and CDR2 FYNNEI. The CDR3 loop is CASSGPGTGASGELFF. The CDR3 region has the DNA TGTGCCAGCAGTGGACCCGGGACAGGGGCGTCCGGGGAGCTGTTTTTT.

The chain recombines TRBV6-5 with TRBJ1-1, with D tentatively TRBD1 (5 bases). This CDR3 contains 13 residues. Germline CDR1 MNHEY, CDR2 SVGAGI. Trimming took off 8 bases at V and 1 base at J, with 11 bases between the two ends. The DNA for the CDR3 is TGTGCCAGCTTAAGGACAACGAACACTGAAGCTTTCTTT. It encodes CASLRTTNTEAFF.

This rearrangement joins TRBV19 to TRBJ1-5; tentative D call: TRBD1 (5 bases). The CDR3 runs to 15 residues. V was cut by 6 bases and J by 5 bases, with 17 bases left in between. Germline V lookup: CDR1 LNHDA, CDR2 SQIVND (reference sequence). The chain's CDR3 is CASSIAWGVYQPQHF. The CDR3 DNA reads TGTGCCAGTAGCATTGCTTGGGGGGTTTATCAGCCCCAGCATTTT. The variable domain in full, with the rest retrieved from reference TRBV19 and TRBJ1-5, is DGGITQSPKYLFRKEGQNVTLSCEQNLNHDAMYWYRQDPGQGLRLIYYSQIVNDFQKGDIAEGYSVSREKKESFPLTVTSAQKNPTAFYLCASSIAWGVYQPQHFGDGTRLSIL.

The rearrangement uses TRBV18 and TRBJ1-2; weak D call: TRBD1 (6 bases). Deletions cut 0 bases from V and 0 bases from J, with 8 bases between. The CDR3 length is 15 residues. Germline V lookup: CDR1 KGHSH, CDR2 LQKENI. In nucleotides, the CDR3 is TGTGCCAGCTCACCACCAGACAGGCCTAACTATGGCTACACCTTC. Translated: CASSPPDRPNYGYTF.